This note documents a single T cell receptor (beta chain) sequence. The antigen remains undetermined. Treatment indicated: roughly 10-day PBMC culture with coronavirus spike peptide pools or control peptides (ViraFEST assay). T cells were expanded with peptide pools, and expanded clonotypes were identified by TCR sequencing. This sample stems from a study of vaccination and CD4 T cells after COVID-19. The wider study: Drawing of post-COVID samples took place a median roughly 100 days after diagnosis (range 35 to 161).

Researchers used the Oncomine TCR Beta short-read assay to sequence DNA from cultured CD4+ T cells. Scientists extracted genomic DNA from CD4+ T cells grown in culture. TCRdb re-called the PCR reads with MiXCR, one entry per CDR3 protein. This table has about 18,000 distinct CDR3 sequences, 70% appearing once. V lost 3 bases to trimming and J lost 5 bases; unmatched junction nucleotides: 11. This CDR3 contains 16 residues. CDR1 and CDR2 (germline): SGHTA, FQGNSA. The chain employs TRBV7-2 and TRBJ1-2, with 8 bases identical to TRBD1. This receptor was obtained from a human donor who had recovered from COVID-19. Sequences were obtained from CD4+ T cells from blood, cultured in vitro. The DNA for the CDR3 is TGTGCCAGCAGCTTGGTGTCCAGGGGGCGCTTTTATGGCTACACCTTC. Amino acid sequence: CASSLVSRGRFYGYTF. Full variable domain (rest looked up from reference TRBV7-2 and TRBJ1-2): GAGVSQSPSNKVTEKGKDVELRCDPISGHTALYWYRQSLGQGLEFLIYFQGNSAPDKSGLPSDRFSAERTGGSVSTLTIQRTQQEDSAVYLCASSLVSRGRFYGYTFGSGTRLTVV.